This TCR beta chain derives from a study of radiation and T cells in renal cell carcinoma. Trimming took 3 bases from V and 1 from J, leaving 7 bases between them. Per germline, CDR1 LNHNV and CDR2 YYDKDF (reference sequence). This CDR3 is 15 amino acids long. The time point: blood 4 weeks post-SBRT, at nephrectomy. The treatment: 15 Gy SBRT to primary tumor, nephrectomy 4 weeks later. The assay was immunoSEQ multiplex PCR, and TCRdb's table has in-frame clones only and misses some. This sample has over 120,000 clones, with around nine tenths found just once. The sample in question was blood, obtained from a patient whose treatment included radiotherapy and nephrectomy. This TCR was recovered from a woman between 45 and 60 years old with renal cell carcinoma. This chain links TRBV15 with TRBJ2-6, with D perhaps TRBD1 (6 bases). CDR3 loop: CATSSDRSGANVLTF. Here the CDR3 DNA reads TGTGCCACCAGCAGCGACAGGTCTGGGGCCAACGTCCTGACTTTC.